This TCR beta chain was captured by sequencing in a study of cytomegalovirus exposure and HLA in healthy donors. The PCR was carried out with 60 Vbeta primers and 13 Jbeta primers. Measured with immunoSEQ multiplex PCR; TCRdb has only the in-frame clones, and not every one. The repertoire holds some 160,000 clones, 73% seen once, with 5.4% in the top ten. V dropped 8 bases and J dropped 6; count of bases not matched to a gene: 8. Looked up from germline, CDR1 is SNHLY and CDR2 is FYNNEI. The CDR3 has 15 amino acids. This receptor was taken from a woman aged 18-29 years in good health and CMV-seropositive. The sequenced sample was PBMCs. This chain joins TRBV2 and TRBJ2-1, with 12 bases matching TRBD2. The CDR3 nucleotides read TGTGCCAGCGAGTTCAGACTAGCGGGGGCCAATGAGCAGTTCTTC. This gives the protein CASEFRLAGANEQFF.